These 17 T cell receptor beta chains originate from one sample sequenced in a study of T cell responses to AZD1222 COVID-19 vaccine. Only in-frame clones appear in the TCRdb table, and some are missing; sequencing was by immunoSEQ multiplex PCR. The sample shows approximately 160,000 clones, approximately 90% of them seen only once. The input for sequencing was peripheral blood, taken on day 0 of AZD1222 vaccination. These TCRs come from an adult in good health.

The chain has TRBV6-4 and TRBJ2-3; D gene ambiguous. The CDR3 runs 13 residues. The germline CDR1 and CDR2 sequences are MRHNA and SNTAGT. V gave up 4 bases and J gave up 6 bases, with 11 bases separating them. CDR3 protein: CASSVNYGDTQYF. The CDR3 DNA is TGTGCCAGCAGTGTTAATTATGGGGATACGCAGTATTTT.

The chain links TRBV15 to TRBJ2-2; possible D gene TRBD2, 7 bases. In germline, CDR1 is LNHNV, CDR2 YYDKDF (reference sequence). V was shortened by 9 bases and J by 6 bases, with 20 bases between the two germline ends. This CDR3 has 15 amino acids. Here the CDR3 DNA reads TGTGCCACAAAAAGGGAGGGGGTCTCCCCCGGGGAGCTGTTTTTT. As protein: CATKREGVSPGELFF.

This clone was detected once. The J gene is TRBJ1-5, the V gene TRBV4-3, with D tentatively TRBD1 (5 bases). V lost 1 base to trimming and J lost 5 bases, with 12 bases between them. CDR1 and CDR2 from the germline V gene are LGHNA and YSLEER. CDR3 size: 15 residues. The CDR3 DNA reads as TGCGCCAGCAGCCAAGCCCAGGGTGGCGATCAGCCCCAGCATTTT. Amino acid sequence: CASSQAQGGDQPQHF.

The chain is built from TRBV9 and TRBJ2-4; no firm D call. CDR1 is SGDLS and CDR2 is YYNGEE in the germline V gene. V lost 1 base to trimming and J lost 2 bases, with 10 bases between them. The CDR3 length is 15 residues. CDR3 coding DNA: TGTGCCAGCAGCGTATTTGCGCAACCCAAAAACATTCAGTACTTC. It translates to CASSVFAQPKNIQYF. The full variable domain, rest sourced from reference TRBV9 and TRBJ2-4, is DSGVTQTPKHLITATGQRVTLRCSPRSGDLSVYWYQQSLDQGLQFLIQYYNGEERAKGNILERFSAQQFPDLHSELNLSSLELGDSALYFCASSVFAQPKNIQYFGAGTRLSVL.

Of note for this clone: Other DNA sequences from this sample encode an identical CDR3 as well. J is TRBJ1-2 and V is TRBV6-2 or TRBV6-3; D gene ambiguous. Germline V gene lookup returns CDR1 MNHEY and CDR2 SVGEGT. V was cut by 6 bases and J by 2 bases, with 10 bases left in between. CDR3 length: 13 residues. The CDR3 sequence is CASSPTANYGYTF. The CDR3, as DNA: TGTGCCAGCAGCCCAACAGCCAACTATGGCTACACCTTC.

For the CDR3, the DNA is TGTGCCAGCAGTTACTCGGGGGGGCGCGGCTACACCTTC. This codes for CASSYSGGRGYTF. The chain carries TRBV6-5 and TRBJ1-2, with D possibly being TRBD1 (6 bases). CDR1 and CDR2 from the germline V gene are MNHEY and SVGAGI. This CDR3 comprises 13 residues. Trimming took off 0 bases at V and 8 bases at J, with 10 bases between the two ends.

The genes are TRBV21-1 and TRBJ1-4; the table gives TRBD1 as D, unverified against the DNA. TRBV21-1 is reported as a pseudogene. The CDR3 totals 17 residues. The CDR3 bases are TGTGCCAGCAGCAAAATGGTAACGGACAGGGGGAATGAAAAACTGTTTTTT. Protein product: CASSKMVTDRGNEKLFF.

The chain is built from TRBV7-3 and TRBJ2-1; 10 positions agree with TRBD2. This CDR3 spans 14 amino acids. J gave up 8 bases and V 4 bases, and 5 bases lay outside the gene matches. Germline CDR1 is SGHTA and CDR2 is FQGTGA. The DNA of the CDR3 is TGTGCCAGCAGCTCCAAGCGGGGGGGCGATGAGCAGTTCTTC. This gives the protein CASSSKRGGDEQFF.

The table lists this clone with a count of one. The chain carries TRBV19 and TRBJ1-3, with D unclear. The CDR3 length is 14 residues. Trimming removed 6 bases from V and 4 bases from J, with 13 bases in between. Germline V lookup: CDR1 LNHDA, CDR2 SQIVND (reference sequence). The CDR3 nucleotides are TGTGCCAGTAGCCGGGGAAGGTCCGGAAACACCATATATTTT. Translated: CASSRGRSGNTIYF.

The chain's CDR3 is CASSQAYGGGETQYF. CDR3 bases: TGCGCCAGCAGCCAAGCGTACGGGGGCGGTGAGACCCAGTACTTC. The chain employs TRBV4-3 and TRBJ2-5, with D possibly being TRBD1 or TRBD2 (6 bases each). This CDR3 region has 15 residues. V lost 1 base, J lost 5 bases, and 14 bases lay in between. In germline, CDR1 is LGHNA, CDR2 YSLEER.

The chain couples TRBV5-1 to TRBJ1-6; D not certain. Germline assignment: CDR1 SGHRS and CDR2 YFSETQ. The ends were cut back, 0 bases at V and 5 bases at J, with 12 bases in the middle. The CDR3 extends over 16 amino acids. The CDR3 sequence is CASSLGREGNNSPLHF. The DNA for the CDR3 is TGCGCCAGCAGCTTGGGGCGGGAAGGAAATAATTCACCCCTCCACTTT. Using reference TRBV5-1 and TRBJ1-6 for the parts outside the CDR3, the full variable domain is KAGVTQTPRYLIKTRGQQVTLSCSPISGHRSVSWYQQTPGQGLQFLFEYFSETQRNKGNFPGRFSGRQFSNSRSEMNVSTLELGDSALYLCASSLGREGNNSPLHFGNGTRLTVT.

The gene calls are TRBV4-2 and TRBJ1-6; D not resolved. The CDR3 is made up of 16 amino acids. In germline, CDR1 is LGHNA, CDR2 YNFKEQ. Trimming stripped 0 bases from V and 8 bases from J, with 14 bases between. In DNA form, the CDR3 reads TGTGCCAGCAGCCAAGAAAGGTCGCAAAGGTATTCACCCCTCCACTTT. Its translation: CASSQERSQRYSPLHF.

The chain links TRBV4-1 to TRBJ2-7; D assignment may be TRBD1 or TRBD2 (6 bases each). This CDR3 has 16 amino acids. The ends were cut back, 0 bases at V and 4 bases at J, with 16 bases in the middle. In germline, CDR1 is MGHRA, CDR2 YSYEKL. CDR3 sequence reads: CASSQDRGTQGYEQYF. The CDR3, as DNA: TGCGCCAGCAGCCAAGATAGGGGGACTCAGGGGTACGAGCAGTACTTC.

The V call is TRBV9, the J call TRBJ1-1, with D uncertain. Trimming shortened V by 0 bases and J by 0 bases, and 9 bases separated the two germline ends. The CDR3 consists of 15 residues. Germline-derived CDR1 and CDR2 are SGDLS and YYNGEE. CDR3 DNA: TGTGCCAGCAGCGTAGGTAACGATATGAACACTGAAGCTTTCTTT. It encodes CASSVGNDMNTEAFF.

This chain uses TRBV12-3 or TRBV12-4 with TRBJ2-7; D is unresolved. V gave up 5 bases and J gave up 3 bases, with 8 bases separating them. This CDR3 is 12 amino acids long. The CDR3 DNA reads as TGTGCCAGCAGTGAACAGAACTACGAGCAGTACTTC. This codes for CASSEQNYEQYF.

The chain has TRBV10-2 and TRBJ1-2, with unresolved D. Germline assignment: CDR1 WSHSY and CDR2 SAAADI. The germline V and J ends were trimmed by 2 bases and 0 bases, with 7 bases remaining between them. CDR3 length equals 14 residues. CDR3 region: CASSESTSNYGYTF. The CDR3 DNA is TGCGCCAGCAGTGAGAGCACCTCTAACTATGGCTACACCTTC.

The chain uses TRBV11-3 and TRBJ1-4; unclear D gene. V lost 3 bases to trimming and J lost 3 bases, with 8 bases between them. This CDR3 has 14 residues. Germline CDR1 reads SGHNT; CDR2 reads YENEEA. The CDR3 region has the DNA TGTGCCAGCAGCTTCGGCCACCCTAATGAAAAACTGTTTTTT. Protein: CASSFGHPNEKLFF.